The clone carrying this TCR beta chain was counted a single time. Its antigen is currently unknown. V gave up 3 bases and J gave up 5 bases, with 8 bases separating them. This CDR3 comprises 12 residues. This sample stems from a study of T-cell memory formation after mild COVID-19. Points from the study as a whole: The finding that pre-infection memory included some responding clones suggested that cross-reactive memory joined.

Each CDR3 protein is one row after TCRdb ran MiXCR on the 5' RACE reads. Of approximately 400,000 distinct CDR3 sequences in the sample, approximately 19% are singletons; the top ten hold around a fifth. Input material: PBMCs or a T cell subset sorted from them (not recorded which). The clonotype originates from a man aged 18 to 35 who had mild COVID-19 (a few samples of this study predate the infection). Cell type and time point are not known. The chain couples TRBV12-3 or TRBV12-4 to TRBJ2-7; D remains ambiguous. The CDR3 DNA is TGTGCCAGCAGTTTTACGCTCAACGAGCAGTACTTC. This gives the protein CASSFTLNEQYF.